The present T cell receptor (beta chain) was sequenced within a study of cytomegalovirus exposure and HLA in healthy donors. CDR1 and CDR2 from the germline V gene are MRHNA and SNTAGT. V trimming: 5 bases; J trimming: 5 bases; junction bases outside the gene matches: 5. CDR3 size: 15 residues. About this clone: As yet, its antigen is unknown.

The table came from immunoSEQ multiplex PCR; TCRdb's copy has only in-frame clones and leaves some out. The sample has roughly 79,000 clones; around 92% are singletons. Findings and caveats of the study: In the 120 validation repertoires, about 94% of cluster scores exceeded 0, per a later analysis. There were around 160 TCR beta chains listed as cytomegalovirus-associated.

The TCR comes from a young man in good health and CMV-seronegative. The chain uses TRBV6-4 and TRBJ2-5; 13 bases align to TRBD2. Source material: PBMCs. In DNA form, the CDR3 reads TGTGCCAGCAGTCCCGGGACTAGCGGGATGGAGACCCAGTACTTC. Its protein is CASSPGTSGMETQYF.